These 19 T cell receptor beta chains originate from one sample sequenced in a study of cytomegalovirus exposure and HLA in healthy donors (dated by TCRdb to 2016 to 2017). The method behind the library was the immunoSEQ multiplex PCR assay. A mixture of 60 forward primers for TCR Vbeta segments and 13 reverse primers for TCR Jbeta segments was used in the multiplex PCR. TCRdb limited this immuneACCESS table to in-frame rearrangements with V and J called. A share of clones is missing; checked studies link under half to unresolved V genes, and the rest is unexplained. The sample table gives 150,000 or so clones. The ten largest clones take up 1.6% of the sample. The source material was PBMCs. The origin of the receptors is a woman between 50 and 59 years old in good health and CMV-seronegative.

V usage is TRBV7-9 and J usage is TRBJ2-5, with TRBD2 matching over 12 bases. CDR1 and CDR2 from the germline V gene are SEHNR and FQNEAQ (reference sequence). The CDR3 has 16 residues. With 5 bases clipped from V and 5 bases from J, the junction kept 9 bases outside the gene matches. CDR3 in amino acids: CASSQTSGGQGETQYF. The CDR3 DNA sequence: TGTGCCAGCAGCCAGACTAGCGGGGGCCAGGGGGAGACCCAGTACTTC.

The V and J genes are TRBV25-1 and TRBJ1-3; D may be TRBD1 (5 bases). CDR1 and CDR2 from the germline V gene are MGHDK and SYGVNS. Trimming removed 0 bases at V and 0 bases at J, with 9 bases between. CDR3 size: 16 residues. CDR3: CASSEYGGNSGNTIYF. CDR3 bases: TGTGCCAGCAGTGAATACGGGGGTAACTCTGGAAACACCATATATTTT.

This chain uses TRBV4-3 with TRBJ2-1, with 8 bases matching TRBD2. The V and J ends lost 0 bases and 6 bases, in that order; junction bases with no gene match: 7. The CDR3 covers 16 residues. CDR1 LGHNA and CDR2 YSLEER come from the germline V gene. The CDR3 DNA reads TGCGCCAGCAGCCAAGAACCGGGACTAGTATCCAATGAGCAGTTCTTC. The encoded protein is CASSQEPGLVSNEQFF.

The CDR3 nucleotides read TGCGCCAGCAGCTTGATTAGCGGGGGCAGCACAGATACGCAGTATTTT. Its translation is CASSLISGGSTDTQYF. The chain recombines TRBV5-1 with TRBJ2-3; 9 nucleotides match TRBD2. This CDR3 has 16 amino acids. The germline V gene encodes CDR1 SGHRS and CDR2 YFSETQ. Losses at the gene ends were 1 base for V and 0 bases for J; bases not matched to a gene: 3. Looking up the rest from reference TRBV5-1 and TRBJ2-3 gives the full variable domain: KAGVTQTPRYLIKTRGQQVTLSCSPISGHRSVSWYQQTPGQGLQFLFEYFSETQRNKGNFPGRFSGRQFSNSRSEMNVSTLELGDSALYLCASSLISGGSTDTQYFGPGTRLTVL.

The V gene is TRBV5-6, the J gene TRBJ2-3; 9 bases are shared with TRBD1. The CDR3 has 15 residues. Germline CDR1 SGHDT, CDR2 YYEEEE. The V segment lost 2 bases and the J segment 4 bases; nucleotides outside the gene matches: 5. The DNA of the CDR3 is TGTGCCAGCAGCTTCCGGGACAGGGTTCCAGATACGCAGTATTTT. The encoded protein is CASSFRDRVPDTQYF.

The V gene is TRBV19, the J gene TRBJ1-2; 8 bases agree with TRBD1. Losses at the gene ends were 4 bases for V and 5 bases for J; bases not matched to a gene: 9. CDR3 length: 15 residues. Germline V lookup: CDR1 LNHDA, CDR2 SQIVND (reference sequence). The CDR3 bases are TGTGCCAGTAGTAGATCCGGACAGGGAAGTTATGGCTACACCTTC. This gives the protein CASSRSGQGSYGYTF.

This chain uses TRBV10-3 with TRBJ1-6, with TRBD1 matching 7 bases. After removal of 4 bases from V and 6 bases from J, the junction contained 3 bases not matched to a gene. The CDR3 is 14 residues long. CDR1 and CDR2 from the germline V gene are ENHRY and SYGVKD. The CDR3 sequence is CAISGTGVNSPLHF. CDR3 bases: TGTGCCATCAGTGGGACAGGCGTTAATTCACCCCTCCACTTT.

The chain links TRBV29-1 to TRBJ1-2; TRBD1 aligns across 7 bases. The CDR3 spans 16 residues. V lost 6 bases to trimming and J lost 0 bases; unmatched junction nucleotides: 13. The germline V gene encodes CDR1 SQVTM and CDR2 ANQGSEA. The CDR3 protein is CSVVSTRGRSNYGYTF. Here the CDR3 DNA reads TGCAGCGTCGTCTCTACTAGGGGGCGTTCTAACTATGGCTACACCTTC.

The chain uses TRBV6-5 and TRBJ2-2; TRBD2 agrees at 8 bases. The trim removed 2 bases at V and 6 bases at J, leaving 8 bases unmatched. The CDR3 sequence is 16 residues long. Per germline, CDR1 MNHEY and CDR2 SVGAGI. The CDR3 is CASSYQSGGLAGELFF. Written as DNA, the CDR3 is TGTGCCAGCAGTTACCAATCGGGGGGGCTGGCCGGGGAGCTGTTTTTT.

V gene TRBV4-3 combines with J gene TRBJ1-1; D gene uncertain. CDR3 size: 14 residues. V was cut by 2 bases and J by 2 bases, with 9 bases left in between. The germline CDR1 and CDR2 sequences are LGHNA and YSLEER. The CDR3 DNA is TGCGCCAGCAGCCAAACAAGGAGAAACACTGAAGCTTTCTTT. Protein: CASSQTRRNTEAFF.

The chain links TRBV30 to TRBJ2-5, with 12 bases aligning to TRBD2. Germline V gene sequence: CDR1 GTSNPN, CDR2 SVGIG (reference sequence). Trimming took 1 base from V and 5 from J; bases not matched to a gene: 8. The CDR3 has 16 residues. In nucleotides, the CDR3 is TGTGCCTGGAGTGCCCCTCTAGCGGGAGGGTGGGAGACCCAGTACTTC. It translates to CAWSAPLAGGWETQYF. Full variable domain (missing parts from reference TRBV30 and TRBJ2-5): SQTIHQWPATLVQPVGSPLSLECTVEGTSNPNLYWYRQAAGRGLQLLFYSVGIGQISSEVPQNLSASRPQDRQFILSSKKLLLSDSGFYLCAWSAPLAGGWETQYFGPGTRLLVL.

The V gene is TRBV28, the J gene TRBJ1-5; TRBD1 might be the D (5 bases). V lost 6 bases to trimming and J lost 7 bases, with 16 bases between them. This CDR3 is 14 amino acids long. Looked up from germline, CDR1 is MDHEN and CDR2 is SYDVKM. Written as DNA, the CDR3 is TGTGCCAGCAGACTGGGGCTCGGCGGCCAGCCCCAGCATTTT. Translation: CASRLGLGGQPQHF.

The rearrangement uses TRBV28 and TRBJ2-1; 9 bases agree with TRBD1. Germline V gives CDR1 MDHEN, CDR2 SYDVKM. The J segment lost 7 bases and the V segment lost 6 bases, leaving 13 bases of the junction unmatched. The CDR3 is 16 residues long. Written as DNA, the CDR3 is TGTGCCAGCAGAAGTCCGGGACAGGGCGAAGGAAATGAGCAGTTCTTC. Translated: CASRSPGQGEGNEQFF.

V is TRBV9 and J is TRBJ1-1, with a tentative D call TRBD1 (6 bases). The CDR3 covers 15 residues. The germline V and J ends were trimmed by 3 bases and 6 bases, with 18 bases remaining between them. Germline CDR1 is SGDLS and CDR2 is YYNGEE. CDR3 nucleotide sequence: TGTGCCAGCAGCGCAACAGGGAAAGGAAATGCTGAAGCTTTCTTT. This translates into CASSATGKGNAEAFF.

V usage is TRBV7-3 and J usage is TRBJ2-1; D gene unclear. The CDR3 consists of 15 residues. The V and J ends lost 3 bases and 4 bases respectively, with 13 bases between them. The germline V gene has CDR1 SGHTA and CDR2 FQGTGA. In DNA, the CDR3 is TGTGCCAGCAGCTTTGACTCTACTTCATACAATGAGCAGTTCTTC. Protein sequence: CASSFDSTSYNEQFF.

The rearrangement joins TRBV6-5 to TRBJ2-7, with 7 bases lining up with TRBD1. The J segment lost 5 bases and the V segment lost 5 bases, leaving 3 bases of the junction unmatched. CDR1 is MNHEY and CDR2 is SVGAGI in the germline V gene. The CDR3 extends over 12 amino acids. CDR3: CASSTTGHEQYF. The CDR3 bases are TGTGCCAGCAGTACGACAGGGCACGAGCAGTACTTC.

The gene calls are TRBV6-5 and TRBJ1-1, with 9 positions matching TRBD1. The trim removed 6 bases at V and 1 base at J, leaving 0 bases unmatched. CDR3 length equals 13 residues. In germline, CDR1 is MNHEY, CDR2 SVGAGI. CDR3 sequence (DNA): TGTGCCAGCAGGGACAGGGGGAACACTGAAGCTTTCTTT. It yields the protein CASRDRGNTEAFF.

CDR3 coding DNA: TGTGCCAGCAGCTTAGGTGTAATCAGGCCAAGCTACGAGCAGTACTTC. Translation gives CASSLGVIRPSYEQYF. This rearrangement joins TRBV11-2 to TRBJ2-7; D is uncertain. This CDR3 contains 16 residues. Between the trimmed V and J ends, which lost 1 base and 3 bases, there was a span of 16 bases. CDR1 is SGHAT and CDR2 is FQNNGV in the germline V gene.

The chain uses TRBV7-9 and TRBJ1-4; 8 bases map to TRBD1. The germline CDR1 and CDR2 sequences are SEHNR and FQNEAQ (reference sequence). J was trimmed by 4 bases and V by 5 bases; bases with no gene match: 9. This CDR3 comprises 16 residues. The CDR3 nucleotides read TGTGCCAGCAGCCCTTCAGGGGGCGCGGGTAATGAAAAACTGTTTTTT. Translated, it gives CASSPSGGAGNEKLFF.